A single sample is the source of the 6 T cell receptor beta chains below, sequenced in a study of blood T cell repertoires in COVID-19. Generated by immunoSEQ multiplex PCR, the TCRdb table keeps only in-frame clones and is missing some. Of about 180,000 clones detected, 70% to 90% appear once; the ten largest clones hold approximately 9.9%. The sequencing sample was made of peripheral blood. Source of these receptors: a human donor with active or convalescent COVID-19. The donor label of this sample is uncertain.

The chain employs TRBV5-4 and TRBJ2-7; TRBD1 aligns across 8 bases. Germline CDR1 and CDR2: SGHNT and YYREEE (reference sequence). J gave up 6 bases and V 4 bases, and 9 bases lay outside the gene matches. The CDR3 runs to 14 residues. The CDR3 here is CASSPGQGGGEQYF. The CDR3 coding sequence is TGTGCCAGCAGCCCAGGACAGGGAGGAGGCGAGCAGTACTTC.

The chain has TRBV28 and TRBJ2-5, with D perhaps matching TRBD1 (5 bases). Trimming cost V 2 bases and J 2 bases, with 12 bases left between them. CDR3 length equals 15 residues. Germline assignment: CDR1 MDHEN and CDR2 SYDVKM. The CDR3 nucleotides are TGTGCCAGCAGTTTAGCCAGGACAACTCAAGAGACCCAGTACTTC. Translation gives CASSLARTTQETQYF.

This chain connects TRBV5-4 to TRBJ1-4; D call uncertain. In germline, CDR1 is SGHNT, CDR2 YYREEE (reference sequence). The V gene lost 0 bases and the J gene lost 8 bases, with 11 bases spanning the gap. This CDR3 has 14 amino acids. This CDR3 is CASSLAGTSEKLFF. The CDR3 bases are TGTGCCAGCAGCTTGGCCGGTACTAGCGAAAAACTGTTTTTT. The full variable domain, completed using reference TRBV5-4 and TRBJ1-4, is ETGVTQSPTHLIKTRGQQVTLRCSSQSGHNTVSWYQQALGQGPQFIFQYYREEENGRGNFPPRFSGLQFPNYSSELNVNALELDDSALYLCASSLAGTSEKLFFGSGTQLSVL.

CDR3: CASSQDTSGISNEQFF. The CDR3, as DNA: TGCGCCAGCAGCCAAGATACTAGCGGTATCTCAAATGAGCAGTTCTTC. The V and J genes are TRBV4-1 and TRBJ2-1; 8 bases agree with TRBD2. The germline gives CDR1 MGHRA, CDR2 YSYEKL. V was pared by 0 bases and J by 7 bases, with 8 bases of the junction left unmatched. The CDR3 sequence is 16 residues long.

The chain combines TRBV5-1 with TRBJ2-7; TRBD2 is a possible D gene (6 bases). CDR1 and CDR2 (germline): SGHRS, YFSETQ. Trimming removed 4 bases at V and 3 bases at J, with 20 bases between. The CDR3 has 16 amino acids. In DNA form, the CDR3 reads TGCGCCAGCAGCCAAGTACCGCGGGACGGGGGCTACGAGCAGTACTTC. This encodes CASSQVPRDGGYEQYF.

The chain joins TRBV28 to TRBJ2-7; 13 nucleotides agree with TRBD2. This CDR3 is built from 17 residues. The trim removed 6 bases at V and 0 bases at J, leaving 8 bases unmatched. The germline CDR1 and CDR2 sequences are MDHEN and SYDVKM. CDR3 sequence reads: CASRLYGTSGTSYEQYF. For the CDR3, the DNA is TGTGCCAGCAGGCTCTACGGGACTAGCGGGACCTCCTACGAGCAGTACTTC.